The clone carrying this T cell receptor beta chain has just one count. Here immunoSEQ multiplex PCR was the method, and the copy in TCRdb shows in-frame clones only, minus some. Of approximately 120,000 clones listed, roughly 57% are singletons. The record originates from a study of cytotoxic CD8 clonotypes in ibrutinib-treated CLL. Germline CDR1 SGHVS, CDR2 FNYEAQ. This CDR3 has 15 amino acids. V was pared by 5 bases and J by 0 bases, with 14 bases between. This specimen was PBMCs, taken after 24 months of ibrutinib treatment. The sequence was obtained from a human donor with chronic lymphocytic leukemia. V gene TRBV7-6 combines with J gene TRBJ2-7; D remains ambiguous. CDR3 in amino acids: CASSPGSGTSYEQYF. In nucleotides, the CDR3 is TGTGCCAGCAGCCCCGGTTCGGGCACCTCCTACGAGCAGTACTTC.